These 5 T cell receptor beta chains were sequenced from one sample in a study of radiation and T cells in renal cell carcinoma. As to time point: baseline pretreatment blood. The treatment here: 15 Gy SBRT to primary tumor, nephrectomy 4 weeks later. Sequenced by immunoSEQ multiplex PCR; TCRdb stores in-frame clones only, minus some. The sample carries more than 95,000 clones, around 80% recorded once. The sample here was blood, taken from a patient whose treatment included radiotherapy and nephrectomy. The receptor set was obtained from a woman aged 55-70 years with renal cell carcinoma.

V gene TRBV10-3 combines with J gene TRBJ2-7; 9 positions agree with TRBD1. Germline V lookup: CDR1 ENHRY, CDR2 SYGVKD. The junction had 5 bases not matched to a gene; V was cut back by 7 bases and J by 1 base. The CDR3 extends over 14 amino acids. CDR3: CAINRDRDSYEQYF. The DNA of the CDR3 is TGTGCCATCAACAGGGACAGGGATTCCTACGAGCAGTACTTC.

The chain carries TRBV6-1 and TRBJ1-5, with D maybe TRBD1 (6 bases). CDR1 and CDR2 from the germline V gene are MNHNS and SASEGT. Deletions cut 9 bases from V and 0 bases from J, with 15 bases between. This CDR3 is built from 15 residues. CDR3 sequence: CASTGYPSSNQPQHF. As DNA, the CDR3 is TGTGCCAGTACAGGGTACCCCTCTAGCAATCAGCCCCAGCATTTT.

The chain carries TRBV6-1 and TRBJ1-1; unclear D gene. V was shortened by 5 bases and J by 1 base, with 8 bases between the two germline ends. The germline V gene encodes CDR1 MNHNS and CDR2 SASEGT. The CDR3 is made up of 13 amino acids. CDR3 DNA: TGTGCCAGCAGTTCACCAGGGAACACTGAAGCTTTCTTT. Its protein is CASSSPGNTEAFF.

Only a few counts were recorded for this clone. The J gene is TRBJ2-7, the V gene TRBV5-5; D is perhaps TRBD2 (6 bases). The CDR3 extends over 15 amino acids. CDR1 is SGHKS and CDR2 is YYEKEE in the germline V gene (reference sequence). V lost 6 bases and J lost 6, with 22 bases in between. CDR3 nucleotides: TGTGCCAGCACAAAGCCCGGCGGGACTTGGGGCGAGCAGTACTTC. Translated, it gives CASTKPGGTWGEQYF.

This chain joins TRBV6-5 and TRBJ1-2, with unresolved D. The germline gives CDR1 MNHEY, CDR2 SVGAGI. CDR3 length: 15 residues. V lost 5 bases and J lost 8, with 21 bases in between. The CDR3 loop is CASSTSIVGNRGYTF. The CDR3 DNA reads as TGTGCCAGCAGTACGAGTATCGTTGGGAATCGGGGCTACACCTTC.